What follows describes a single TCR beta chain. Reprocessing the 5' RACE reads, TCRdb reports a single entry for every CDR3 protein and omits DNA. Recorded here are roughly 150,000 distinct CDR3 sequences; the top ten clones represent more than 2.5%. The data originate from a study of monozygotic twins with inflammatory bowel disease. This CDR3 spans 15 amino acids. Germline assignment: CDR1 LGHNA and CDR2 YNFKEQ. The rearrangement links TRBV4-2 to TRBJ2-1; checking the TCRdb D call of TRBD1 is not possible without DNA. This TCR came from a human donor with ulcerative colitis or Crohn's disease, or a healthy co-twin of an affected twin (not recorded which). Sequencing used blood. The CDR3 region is CASSQDPQQGNEQFF.